This T cell receptor beta chain was captured by sequencing in a study of T cells in localized non-small cell lung cancer. Study conclusions and caveats: Adjacent lung exhibited a median of 57 among the 100 most abundant tumor clones. Longer overall survival accompanied higher blood T cell density. There was higher T cell clonality in uninvolved adjacent lung than in tumor, and it was highest there.

Remarks on this clone: The antigen is undetermined. At the DNA level, this CDR3 is encoded by other sequences in the same sample as well.

The CDR3 consists of 11 residues. Deletions cut 4 bases from V and 7 bases from J, with 6 bases between. CDR1 is SGHRS, CDR2 YFSETQ, per germline. The protocol was immunoSEQ multiplex PCR, while the TCRdb copy is restricted to in-frame clones and leaves out a portion. The sample lists about 54,000 clones, about four fifths seen once, with 15% to 20% in the top ten. This receptor was taken from an older female donor with stage II squamous cell lung carcinoma. This chain joins TRBV5-1 and TRBJ2-1; maybe TRBD2 (6 bases). The sequencing used peripheral blood, collected before any cancer treatment. In DNA, the CDR3 is TGCGCCAGCAGCCTAGCGAATGAGCAGTTCTTC. It translates to CASSLANEQFF. Variable domain in full (rest from reference TRBV5-1 and TRBJ2-1): KAGVTQTPRYLIKTRGQQVTLSCSPISGHRSVSWYQQTPGQGLQFLFEYFSETQRNKGNFPGRFSGRQFSNSRSEMNVSTLELGDSALYLCASSLANEQFFGPGTRLTVL.